The 16 T cell receptor beta chains reported below all come from one sample, sequenced in a study of chemoradiotherapy in HPV16-positive cancers. Data came from immunoSEQ multiplex PCR; TCRdb stores just in-frame clones and leaves some out. The sample shows approximately 12,000 clones, more than 60% of them seen only once. This specimen was taken from a patient who underwent chemoradiotherapy. These receptors came from a human donor with HPV-associated anogenital cancer.

This clone was seen only once. The chain links TRBV7-2 to TRBJ1-2; weak D call: TRBD1 (6 bases). The V end was cut by 4 bases, the J end by 10 bases, with 19 bases between. This CDR3 contains 14 residues. Germline V gene sequence: CDR1 SGHTA, CDR2 FQGNSA. The CDR3 loop reads CASSWGAAAQSYTF. DNA of the CDR3: TGTGCCAGCAGCTGGGGGGCGGCAGCCCAATCCTACACCTTC.

The table lists this clone with a few counts. The rearrangement links TRBV6-6 to TRBJ1-2, with no clear D. V shed 0 bases and J shed 0 bases, with 5 bases lying between them. The CDR3 length is 14 residues. Germline assignment: CDR1 MNHNY and CDR2 SVGAGI (reference sequence). The CDR3 reads CASSYSQTNYGYTF. As DNA, the CDR3 is TGTGCCAGCAGTTACTCACAAACTAACTATGGCTACACCTTC.

The chain links TRBV11-2 to TRBJ2-7; D is undetermined. The germline V gene encodes CDR1 SGHAT and CDR2 FQNNGV. CDR3 length equals 11 residues. Trimming shortened V by 5 bases and J by 7 bases, and 9 bases separated the two germline ends. Here the CDR3 reads CASSPEREQYF. Written as DNA, the CDR3 is TGTGCCAGCAGCCCCGAGAGGGAGCAGTACTTC.

The chain has TRBV30 and TRBJ2-1; D perhaps matches TRBD2 (6 bases). Trimming removed 3 bases from V and 3 bases from J, with 18 bases in between. CDR1 and CDR2 (germline): GTSNPN, SVGIG (reference sequence). This CDR3 has 16 amino acids. The CDR3 sequence: CAWSWGAEEGYNEQFF. The CDR3 coding sequence is TGTGCCTGGAGCTGGGGCGCGGAGGAGGGCTACAATGAGCAGTTCTTC.

CDR3 amino acids: CASSLAGQGARPDTQYF. CDR3 in DNA: TGTGCCAGCAGCTTAGCCGGACAGGGGGCGCGACCAGATACGCAGTATTTT. V is TRBV7-2 and J is TRBJ2-3; 11 positions agree with TRBD1. CDR3 length: 17 residues. The V gene's germline CDR1 is SGHTA and CDR2 FQGNSA. The V segment lost 0 bases and the J segment 4 bases; nucleotides outside the gene matches: 6. Together with reference TRBV7-2 and TRBJ2-3, the CDR3 gives the full variable domain: GAGVSQSPSNKVTEKGKDVELRCDPISGHTALYWYRQSLGQGLEFLIYFQGNSAPDKSGLPSDRFSAERTGGSVSTLTIQRTQQEDSAVYLCASSLAGQGARPDTQYFGPGTRLTVL.

V usage is TRBV18 and J usage is TRBJ2-1; weak D call: TRBD2 (5 bases). This CDR3 region has 14 residues. Trimming pared 2 bases from V and 5 bases from J, leaving 10 bases between. CDR1 and CDR2 from the germline V gene are KGHSH and LQKENI. CDR3 sequence: CASSPGRADNEQFF. As DNA, the CDR3 is TGTGCCAGCTCACCAGGGCGGGCCGACAATGAGCAGTTCTTC. Combining the CDR3 with reference TRBV18 and TRBJ2-1 gives the whole variable domain NAGVMQNPRHLVRRRGQEARLRCSPMKGHSHVYWYRQLPEEGLKFMVYLQKENIIDESGMPKERFSAEFPKEGPSILRIQQVVRGDSAAYFCASSPGRADNEQFFGPGTRLTVL.

This clone has more than one count but fewer than ten. This chain links TRBV6-1 with TRBJ1-6; 9 nucleotides line up with TRBD1. Trimming removed 1 base from V and 10 bases from J; junction bases left unmatched: 5. This CDR3 has 15 residues. Germline V gene lookup returns CDR1 MNHNS and CDR2 SASEGT. CDR3 DNA sequence: TGTGCCAGCAGTGAAGGAGCACAGGGGGCCTCACCCCTCCACTTT. This gives the protein CASSEGAQGASPLHF.

V gene TRBV7-9 combines with J gene TRBJ2-6, with D hard to call. V was pared by 4 bases and J by 0 bases, with 10 bases between. Germline CDR1 SEHNR, CDR2 FQNEAQ (reference sequence). The CDR3 is 16 amino acids. CDR3 loop: CASSYPVVSGANVLTF. CDR3 sequence (DNA): TGTGCCAGCAGCTATCCCGTAGTCTCTGGGGCCAACGTCCTGACTTTC. The full variable domain, in which reference TRBV7-9 and TRBJ2-6 provide the parts outside the CDR3, is DTGVSQNPRHKITKRGQNVTFRCDPISEHNRLYWYRQTLGQGPEFLTYFQNEAQLEKSRLLSDRFSAERPKGSFSTLEIQRTEQGDSAMYLCASSYPVVSGANVLTFGAGSRLTVL.

This clone appeared once. The rearrangement uses TRBV7-2 and TRBJ2-5; TRBD1 is a possible D gene (8 bases). V was cut by 3 bases and J by 5 bases, with 13 bases left in between. Germline CDR1 SGHTA, CDR2 FQGNSA. The CDR3 spans 14 residues. The CDR3 sequence is CASSFTGGAETQYF. In DNA, the CDR3 is TGTGCCAGCAGCTTTACAGGGGGGGCGGAGACCCAGTACTTC.

This chain uses TRBV5-1 with TRBJ2-6; TRBD2 might be the D (8 bases). The CDR3 is 16 residues long. Germline V CDR1 and CDR2: SGHRS, YFSETQ. V gave up 4 bases and J gave up 0 bases, with 11 bases separating them. CDR3 DNA sequence: TGCGCCAGCAGCCGGGAGGGGGCCTCTGGGGCCAACGTCCTGACTTTC. Protein sequence: CASSREGASGANVLTF.

V is TRBV27 and J is TRBJ1-1, with 11 bases aligning to TRBD1. V shed 2 bases and J 4 bases; nucleotides not matched to a gene: 6. The CDR3 has 16 amino acids. CDR1 is MNHEY, CDR2 SMNVEV, per germline (reference sequence). The CDR3 DNA reads as TGTGCCAGCAGTTTACTGGGGACAGGGGGATTCACTGAAGCTTTCTTT. Translating gives CASSLLGTGGFTEAFF.

The J gene is TRBJ1-4, the V gene TRBV7-9; D is uncertain. From germline, CDR1 is SEHNR and CDR2 FQNEAQ (reference sequence). V shed 2 bases and J shed 4 bases, with 14 bases lying between them. The length of the CDR3 is 16 residues. CDR3 in DNA: TGTGCCAGCAGCTTAAGCGGGCTGGGGAGTAATGAAAAACTGTTTTTT. As protein: CASSLSGLGSNEKLFF.

The rearrangement joins TRBV4-2 to TRBJ2-5, with D tentatively TRBD2 (5 bases). Trimming took 4 bases from V and 4 from J, leaving 16 bases between them. The CDR3 covers 15 residues. Per germline, CDR1 LGHNA and CDR2 YNFKEQ. CDR3 in DNA: TGTGCCAGCAGCCCCCATCGCGGGCCTGGAGAGACCCAGTACTTC. It is translated as CASSPHRGPGETQYF.

The chain employs TRBV2 and TRBJ1-1, with a possible D match to TRBD1 (5 bases). Trimming removed 4 bases from V and 3 bases from J, with 6 bases in between. The CDR3 totals 12 residues. The germline V gene encodes CDR1 SNHLY and CDR2 FYNNEI. The DNA for the CDR3 is TGTGCCAGCAGTGGGGGGGACACTGAAGCTTTCTTT. Amino acid sequence: CASSGGDTEAFF.

The chain joins TRBV6-1 to TRBJ1-2; no definite D call. The CDR3 has 13 residues. CDR1 and CDR2 from the germline V gene are MNHNS and SASEGT. V gave up 6 bases and J gave up 4 bases, with 12 bases separating them. Here the CDR3 DNA reads TGTGCCAGCAGCGCCCAAGGCGTCTATGGCTACACCTTC. It encodes CASSAQGVYGYTF.

Only a few counts were recorded for this clone. The gene calls are TRBV2 and TRBJ2-3; the D gene is possibly TRBD1 (5 bases). With 7 bases removed from V and 6 bases from J, the gap between germline ends came to 11 bases. This CDR3 is built from 12 residues. CDR1 and CDR2 (germline): SNHLY, FYNNEI. The CDR3 reads CASTWGPDTQYF. DNA for the CDR3: TGTGCCAGCACCTGGGGCCCGGATACGCAGTATTTT.